The next 29 T cell receptor beta chains were all read from a single sample in a study of Ad26.COV2.S vaccination and SARS-CoV-2 variants. Regarding treatment: some 20 received Ad26.COV2.S at low or high dose, single or two shots; about 5 received placebo; per-sample allocation not given. The study sampled participants on day 63 after the first vaccine or placebo injection. Data came from immunoSEQ multiplex PCR; TCRdb stores just in-frame clones and leaves some out. The table records 380,000 or so clones, about 88% of them present only once. The sample was peripheral blood, taken in a trial of Ad26.COV2.S vaccine versus placebo. These receptors were taken from a person aged 18-65 years who received the Ad26.COV2.S COVID-19 vaccine or a placebo.

The chain recombines TRBV27 with TRBJ2-7; TRBD1 matches 12 bases. Trimming removed 6 bases from V and 7 bases from J; junction bases left unmatched: 7. The CDR3 totals 14 residues. CDR1 is MNHEY, CDR2 SMNVEV, per germline (reference sequence). CDR3 amino acids: CASSPGQGAGEQYF. DNA of the CDR3: TGTGCCAGCAGCCCGGGACAGGGGGCAGGTGAGCAGTACTTC.

The chain links TRBV3-1 (or the pseudogene TRBV3-2) to TRBJ2-3, with no clear D. The germline V and J ends were trimmed by 3 bases and 8 bases, with 9 bases remaining between them. Germline CDR1 reads LGHDT; CDR2 reads YNNKEL (reference sequence). The CDR3 is 12 residues long. For the CDR3, the DNA is TGTGCCAGCAGCCACTACCTCGGTACGCAGTATTTT. Residues: CASSHYLGTQYF.

CDR3 region: CASSQLNSRGAKNIQYF. The CDR3 region has the DNA TGTGCCAGCAGCCAATTAAACTCCCGAGGGGCCAAAAACATTCAGTACTTC. V gene TRBV4-2 combines with J gene TRBJ2-4, with D perhaps matching TRBD2 (5 bases). Between the trimmed V and J ends, which lost 2 bases and 1 base, there was a span of 15 bases. The germline CDR1 and CDR2 sequences are LGHNA and YNFKEQ. This CDR3 region has 17 residues.

The chain joins TRBV11-3 to TRBJ2-1, with D unclear. The CDR3 contains 13 residues. Germline V gene sequence: CDR1 SGHNT, CDR2 YENEEA. Trimming removed 1 base at V and 4 bases at J, with 5 bases between. The CDR3 sequence is CASSLARYNEQFF. CDR3 sequence (DNA): TGTGCCAGCAGCTTAGCTCGTTACAATGAGCAGTTCTTC.

The V call is TRBV3-1 (or the pseudogene TRBV3-2), the J call TRBJ2-3, with TRBD2 identical over 14 bases. CDR3 length: 19 residues. CDR1 LGHDT and CDR2 YNNKEL come from the germline V gene (reference sequence). V gave up 1 base and J gave up 1 base; unmatched junction bases: 7. The CDR3 protein is CASSQAGTSGSGGTDTQYF. Written as DNA, the CDR3 is TGTGCCAGCAGCCAAGCCGGGACTAGCGGGAGTGGGGGCACAGATACGCAGTATTTT.

CDR3 sequence: CASSTSGVRADTQYF. The CDR3 DNA follows: TGTGCCAGTTCGACTAGCGGGGTCAGGGCAGATACGCAGTATTTT. The chain joins TRBV2 to TRBJ2-3; the match to TRBD2 covers 11 bases. The J segment lost 4 bases and the V segment lost 9 bases, leaving 9 bases of the junction unmatched. This CDR3 has 15 residues. From germline, CDR1 is SNHLY and CDR2 FYNNEI.

The chain joins TRBV2 to TRBJ2-5; 10 bases map to TRBD1. The ends lost 10 bases at V and 2 bases at J; junction bases unmatched: 7. The CDR3 loop spans 14 amino acids. Germline lookup yields CDR1 SNHLY and CDR2 FYNNEI. The chain's CDR3 is CATGGQGVQETQYF. The CDR3 coding sequence is TGTGCCACGGGCGGACAGGGGGTACAAGAGACCCAGTACTTC. Filled out from reference TRBV2 and TRBJ2-5, the complete variable domain reads EPEVTQTPSHQVTQMGQEVILRCVPISNHLYFYWYRQILGQKVEFLVSFYNNEISEKSEIFDDQFSVERPDGSNFTLKIRSTKLEDSAMYFCATGGQGVQETQYFGPGTRLLVL.

The CDR3 sequence: CASSRLPGRANSPLHF. CDR3 in DNA: TGTGCCAGCAGCCGCCTCCCCGGCAGGGCCAATTCACCCCTCCACTTT. The chain employs TRBV5-4 and TRBJ1-6; a possible D gene is TRBD1 (5 bases). V was clipped by 4 bases and J by 7 bases, with 18 bases between them. Germline V lookup: CDR1 SGHNT, CDR2 YYREEE (reference sequence). The CDR3 spans 16 residues.

The chain links TRBV4-3 to TRBJ2-1, with TRBD2 identical over 7 bases. CDR1 and CDR2 from the germline V gene are LGHNA and YSLEER. The CDR3 loop spans 18 amino acids. Germline trimming cut 2 bases from V and 8 bases from J; bases unmatched to any gene: 18. The CDR3 loop is CASSQTRGGAGDVDEQFF. As DNA, the CDR3 is TGCGCCAGCAGCCAAACCCGTGGAGGCGCGGGAGATGTCGATGAGCAGTTCTTC.

V is TRBV9 and J is TRBJ2-1, with TRBD2 matching 7 bases. Germline-derived CDR1 and CDR2 are SGDLS and YYNGEE. V shed 0 bases, J shed 0 bases, and the junction held 12 bases outside the gene matches. The CDR3 totals 19 residues. The CDR3 sequence is CASSVDVWEGPHSYNEQFF. As DNA, the CDR3 is TGTGCCAGCAGCGTAGACGTTTGGGAGGGACCTCACTCCTACAATGAGCAGTTCTTC.

This clone is a singleton in its sample. The chain has TRBV5-1 and TRBJ2-1; D gene unclear. This CDR3 spans 13 amino acids. CDR1 is SGHRS and CDR2 is YFSETQ in the germline V gene. The V end was cut by 0 bases, the J end by 8 bases, with 9 bases between. The DNA of the CDR3 is TGCGCCAGCAGCTTGGACTCTCGAGATGAGCAGTTCTTC. It translates to CASSLDSRDEQFF.

V is TRBV5-1 and J is TRBJ1-5, with 7 bases that match TRBD1. This CDR3 has 14 residues. Per the germline V gene, CDR1 is SGHRS and CDR2 is YFSETQ. V was clipped by 3 bases and J by 4 bases; unmatched bases: 4. The CDR3 coding sequence is TGCGCCAGCAGCTGGGAGGGACAGAATCAGCCCCAGCATTTT. It specifies CASSWEGQNQPQHF.

J is TRBJ1-2 and V is TRBV14; D uncertain. The ends were cut back, 1 base at V and 0 bases at J, with 9 bases in the middle. CDR1 and CDR2 from the germline V gene are SGHDN and FVKESK. The CDR3 has 15 amino acids. This CDR3 reads CASSQVRGSNYGYTF. As DNA, the CDR3 is TGTGCCAGCAGCCAAGTGCGAGGTTCTAACTATGGCTACACCTTC.

This rearrangement joins TRBV7-9 to TRBJ2-7; D might be TRBD2 (6 bases). The CDR3 runs 13 residues. CDR1 is SEHNR, CDR2 FQNEAQ, per germline (reference sequence). Trimming cost V 5 bases and J 7 bases, with 15 bases left between them. CDR3 in DNA: TGTGCCAGCAGCGAGCGATCGGCGGGGGAGCAGTACTTC. This translates into CASSERSAGEQYF.

This chain connects TRBV7-9 to TRBJ1-4; D is uncertain. The CDR3 covers 16 residues. Trimming pared 1 base from V and 8 bases from J, leaving 17 bases between. Germline assignment: CDR1 SEHNR and CDR2 FQNEAQ (reference sequence). CDR3 DNA: TGTGCCAGCAGCTTAGGCAGACCCCGGCGAGGAGAAAAACTGTTTTTT. Translation: CASSLGRPRRGEKLFF.

This clone occurred many times. The V and J genes are TRBV6-2 or TRBV6-3 and TRBJ1-5; D perhaps matches TRBD1 (5 bases). Germline V CDR1 and CDR2: MNHEY, SVGEGT. V gave up 5 bases and J gave up 4 bases, with 15 bases separating them. This CDR3 region has 15 residues. The chain's CDR3 is CASSGSGAGNQPQHF. Here the CDR3 DNA reads TGTGCCAGCAGTGGATCCGGGGCCGGAAATCAGCCCCAGCATTTT.

The V call is TRBV10-2, the J call TRBJ2-7; weak D call: TRBD1 (6 bases). V lost 6 bases, J lost 1 base, and 10 bases lay in between. In germline, CDR1 is WSHSY, CDR2 SAAADI. The CDR3 length is 13 residues. CDR3 residues: CASRQGWSYEQYF. In DNA, the CDR3 is TGCGCCAGCAGACAGGGTTGGTCCTACGAGCAGTACTTC.

The rearrangement joins TRBV27 to TRBJ1-3; D unresolved. Trimming left V 3 bases short and J 8 bases short, with 11 bases between. Germline V gene sequence: CDR1 MNHEY, CDR2 SMNVEV (reference sequence). The CDR3 covers 13 residues. CDR3 sequence: CASSFATLDTIYF. The CDR3 coding sequence is TGTGCCAGCAGTTTTGCCACCTTGGACACCATATATTTT.

V is TRBV7-8 and J is TRBJ1-4; unclear D gene. Between the trimmed V and J ends, which lost 5 bases and 3 bases, there was a span of 13 bases. Per germline, CDR1 SGHVS and CDR2 FQNEAQ. The CDR3 length is 15 residues. The CDR3 DNA sequence: TGTGCCAGCAGCCGCAATAGATGGGCTAATGAAAAACTGTTTTTT. Protein: CASSRNRWANEKLFF. Supplemented by reference TRBV7-8 and TRBJ1-4, the full variable domain reads GAGVSQSPRYKVAKRGQDVALRCDPISGHVSLFWYQQALGQGPEFLTYFQNEAQLDKSGLPSDRFFAERPEGSVSTLKIQRTQQEDSAVYLCASSRNRWANEKLFFGSGTQLSVL.

The chain joins TRBV5-1 to TRBJ2-7; 10 bases map to TRBD1. The CDR3 loop spans 18 amino acids. V shed 1 base, J shed 1 base, and the junction held 11 bases outside the gene matches. Per the germline V gene, CDR1 is SGHRS and CDR2 is YFSETQ. The CDR3 loop reads CASSLTRSGQGISYEQYF. DNA of the CDR3: TGCGCCAGCAGCTTGACCCGGTCGGGACAGGGGATATCCTACGAGCAGTACTTC.

The J gene is TRBJ2-5, the V gene TRBV3-1 (or the pseudogene TRBV3-2), with D perhaps TRBD1 (5 bases). Germline CDR1 LGHDT, CDR2 YNNKEL (reference sequence). The CDR3 covers 12 residues. V was pared by 2 bases and J by 4 bases, with 5 bases between. Written as DNA, the CDR3 is TGTGCCAGCAGCCAAAGGGGAGAGACCCAGTACTTC. Its protein is CASSQRGETQYF.

V and J are TRBV7-9 and TRBJ1-4; D is undetermined. Germline CDR1 SEHNR, CDR2 FQNEAQ (reference sequence). The V end was cut by 5 bases, the J end by 6 bases, with 16 bases between. CDR3 length: 15 amino acids. CDR3 loop: CASSKTRVGYEKLFF. CDR3 sequence (DNA): TGTGCCAGCAGCAAGACGCGGGTCGGTTATGAAAAACTGTTTTTT.

The chain links TRBV6-5 to TRBJ1-1; D is perhaps TRBD1 (5 bases). Trimming shortened V by 6 bases and J by 4 bases, and 12 bases separated the two germline ends. The CDR3 extends over 13 amino acids. Per the germline V gene, CDR1 is MNHEY and CDR2 is SVGAGI. CDR3 sequence reads: CASSQAGRTEAFF. The CDR3 DNA reads TGTGCCAGCAGCCAAGCAGGGCGCACTGAAGCTTTCTTT.

The chain uses TRBV11-1 and TRBJ2-7; TRBD1 agrees at 7 bases. V shed 0 bases, J shed 6 bases, and the junction held 11 bases outside the gene matches. Germline assignment: CDR1 SGHAT and CDR2 FQDESV (reference sequence). The CDR3 contains 16 residues. The CDR3 DNA follows: TGTGCCAGCAGCTTAGCGTCCCTGACAGGGTCCCGCGAGCAGTACTTC. It codes for CASSLASLTGSREQYF. The entire variable domain, with the rest obtained from reference TRBV11-1 and TRBJ2-7, is as follows: EAEVAQSPRYKITEKSQAVAFWCDPISGHATLYWYRQILGQGPELLVQFQDESVVDDSQLPKDRFSAERLKGVDSTLKIQPAELGDSAMYLCASSLASLTGSREQYFGPGTRLTVT.

CDR3 amino acids: CASTMGHLNTEAFF. The CDR3 bases are TGTGCCAGCACCATGGGACATTTGAACACTGAAGCTTTCTTT. The gene calls are TRBV2 and TRBJ1-1; tentatively, D is TRBD1 (6 bases). The germline V and J ends were trimmed by 7 bases and 0 bases, with 12 bases remaining between them. The germline V gene has CDR1 SNHLY and CDR2 FYNNEI. This CDR3 is 14 amino acids long.

The gene calls are TRBV7-3 and TRBJ2-2, with D unclear. The CDR3 has 14 residues. V lost 2 bases and J lost 2, with 6 bases in between. Germline CDR1 and CDR2: SGHTA and FQGTGA. In DNA form, the CDR3 reads TGTGCCAGCAGCTTATTTCTTAACACCGGGGAGCTGTTTTTT. It codes for CASSLFLNTGELFF.

The chain uses TRBV6-6 and TRBJ2-7; 8 bases line up with TRBD1. CDR3 length: 16 residues. V trimming: 7 bases; J trimming: 3 bases; junction bases outside the gene matches: 14. Germline V gene data show CDR1 as MNHNY and CDR2 as SVGAGI (reference sequence). The CDR3 reads CASIASGGQLLYEQYF. The CDR3 coding sequence is TGTGCCAGCATCGCGTCAGGGGGCCAGCTCCTCTACGAGCAGTACTTC.

The chain carries TRBV7-2 and TRBJ2-7, with TRBD2 matching 7 bases. Germline CDR1 and CDR2: SGHTA and FQGNSA. The CDR3 extends over 17 amino acids. J was trimmed by 2 bases and V by 1 base; bases with no gene match: 11. CDR3 loop: CASSLVRVGGTTYEQYF. Here the CDR3 DNA reads TGTGCCAGCAGCTTAGTACGTGTCGGGGGGACCACCTACGAGCAGTACTTC.

CDR3 coding DNA: TGTGCCAGCAGCTTGACAGGACCCGGGGACTATGGCTACACCTTC. The encoded protein is CASSLTGPGDYGYTF. The rearrangement links TRBV7-8 to TRBJ1-2; D possibly corresponds to TRBD1 (6 bases). CDR3 length: 15 amino acids. V shed 3 bases and J shed 3 bases, with 14 bases lying between them. From germline, CDR1 is SGHVS and CDR2 FQNEAQ.